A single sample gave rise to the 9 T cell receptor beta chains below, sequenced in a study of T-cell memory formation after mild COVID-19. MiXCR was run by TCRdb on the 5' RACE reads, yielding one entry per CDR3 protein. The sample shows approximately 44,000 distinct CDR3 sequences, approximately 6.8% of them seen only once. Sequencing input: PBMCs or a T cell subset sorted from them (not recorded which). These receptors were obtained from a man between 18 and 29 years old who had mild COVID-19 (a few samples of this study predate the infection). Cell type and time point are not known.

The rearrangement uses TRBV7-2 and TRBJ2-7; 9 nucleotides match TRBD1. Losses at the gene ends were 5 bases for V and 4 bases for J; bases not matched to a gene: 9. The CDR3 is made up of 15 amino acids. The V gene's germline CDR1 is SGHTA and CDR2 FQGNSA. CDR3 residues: CASSATGTGHYEQYF. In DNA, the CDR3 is TGTGCCAGCAGCGCAACCGGGACAGGGCATTACGAGCAGTACTTC.

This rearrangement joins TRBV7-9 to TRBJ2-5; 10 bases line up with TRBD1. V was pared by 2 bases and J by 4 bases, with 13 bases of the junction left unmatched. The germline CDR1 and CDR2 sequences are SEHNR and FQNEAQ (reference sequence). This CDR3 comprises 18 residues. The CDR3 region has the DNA TGTGCCAGCAGCTTATCCGGGACAGGGGTCCCGCGGGGAGAGACCCAGTACTTC. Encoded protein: CASSLSGTGVPRGETQYF.

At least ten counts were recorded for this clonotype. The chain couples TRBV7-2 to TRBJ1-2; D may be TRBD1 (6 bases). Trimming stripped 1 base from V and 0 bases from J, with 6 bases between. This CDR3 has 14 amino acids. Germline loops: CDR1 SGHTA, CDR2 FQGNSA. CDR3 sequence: CASSLDRANYGYTF. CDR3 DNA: TGTGCCAGCAGCTTAGACAGGGCTAACTATGGCTACACCTTC.

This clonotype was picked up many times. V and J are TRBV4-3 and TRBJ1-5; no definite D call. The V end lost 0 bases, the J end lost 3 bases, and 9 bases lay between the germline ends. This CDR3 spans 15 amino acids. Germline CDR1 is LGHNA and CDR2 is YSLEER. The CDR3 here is CASSQDPTINQPQHF. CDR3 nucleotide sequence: TGCGCCAGCAGCCAAGATCCCACGATCAATCAGCCCCAGCATTTT.

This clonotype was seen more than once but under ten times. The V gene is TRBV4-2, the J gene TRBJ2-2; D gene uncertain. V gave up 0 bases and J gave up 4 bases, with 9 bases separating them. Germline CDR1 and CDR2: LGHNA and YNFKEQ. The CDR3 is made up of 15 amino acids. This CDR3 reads CASSQDGPSTGELFF. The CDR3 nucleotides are TGTGCCAGCAGCCAAGACGGGCCTAGCACCGGGGAGCTGTTTTTT.

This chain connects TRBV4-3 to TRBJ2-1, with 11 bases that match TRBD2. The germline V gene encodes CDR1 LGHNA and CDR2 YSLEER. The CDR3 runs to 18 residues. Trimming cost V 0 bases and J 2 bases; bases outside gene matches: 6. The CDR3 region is CASSQDRLAGGPYNEQFF. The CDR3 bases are TGCGCCAGCAGCCAAGATCGGCTAGCGGGGGGTCCCTACAATGAGCAGTTCTTC.

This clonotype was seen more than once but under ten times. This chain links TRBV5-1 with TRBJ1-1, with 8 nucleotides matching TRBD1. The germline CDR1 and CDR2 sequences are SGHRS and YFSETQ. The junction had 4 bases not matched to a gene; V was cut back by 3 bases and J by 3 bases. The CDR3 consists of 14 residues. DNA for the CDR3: TGCGCCAGCAGCTCCCAGGGGGCTGACACTGAAGCTTTCTTT. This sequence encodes CASSSQGADTEAFF. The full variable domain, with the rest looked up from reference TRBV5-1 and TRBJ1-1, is KAGVTQTPRYLIKTRGQQVTLSCSPISGHRSVSWYQQTPGQGLQFLFEYFSETQRNKGNFPGRFSGRQFSNSRSEMNVSTLELGDSALYLCASSSQGADTEAFFGQGTRLTVV.

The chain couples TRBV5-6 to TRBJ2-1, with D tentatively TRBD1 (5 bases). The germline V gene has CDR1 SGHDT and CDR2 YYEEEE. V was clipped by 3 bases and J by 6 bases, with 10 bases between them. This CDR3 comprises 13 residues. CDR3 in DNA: TGTGCCAGCAGCTCAAGGGGTGCCAATGAGCAGTTCTTC. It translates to CASSSRGANEQFF.

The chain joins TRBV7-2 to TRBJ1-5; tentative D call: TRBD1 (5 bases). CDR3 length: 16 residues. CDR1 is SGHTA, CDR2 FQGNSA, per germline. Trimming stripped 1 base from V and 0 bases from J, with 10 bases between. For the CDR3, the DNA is TGTGCCAGCAGCTTAGTAGATGACAGTAGCAATCAGCCCCAGCATTTT. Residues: CASSLVDDSSNQPQHF.